The 18 T cell receptor beta chains below all came from one sample that was sequenced in a study of graft-versus-host responses after intestinal transplantation. The antigens these receptors bind are not known. TCRdb's copy holds only in-frame clones and misses some; the assay was immunoSEQ multiplex PCR. Of about 92,000 clones listed, about 90% are singletons. Sequencing used unstimulated CD8+ T cells sorted from spleen or lymph node cells, obtained before intestinal transplant. These receptors were collected from a human donor who received an intestinal transplant.

This chain links TRBV30 with TRBJ2-3; TRBD2 aligns across 12 bases. Germline trimming cut 8 bases from V and 2 bases from J; bases unmatched to any gene: 2. This CDR3 has 13 residues. The germline V gene encodes CDR1 GTSNPN and CDR2 SVGIG (reference sequence). CDR3 bases: TGTGCCGGGACTAGCGGGTACACAGATACGCAGTATTTT. Translation gives CAGTSGYTDTQYF.

As DNA, the CDR3 is TGTGCCAGCAGTGCTAGCTGGGGTAATGAAAAACTGTTTTTT. Translated, it gives CASSASWGNEKLFF. The genes are TRBV28 and TRBJ1-4; D is uncertain. Germline CDR1 and CDR2: MDHEN and SYDVKM. The CDR3 has 14 residues. V lost 5 bases and J 4 bases, leaving 11 bases between the germline ends. The whole variable domain, filled in from reference TRBV28 and TRBJ1-4, reads DVKVTQSSRYLVKRTGEKVFLECVQDMDHENMFWYRQDPGLGLRLIYFSYDVKMKEKGDIPEGYSVSREKKERFSLILESASTNQTSMYLCASSASWGNEKLFFGSGTQLSVL.

This chain's CDR3 is CSALGGLAAFF. The CDR3 DNA follows: TGCAGTGCCCTAGGCGGTCTAGCAGCTTTCTTT. This chain links TRBV20-1 with TRBJ1-1, with D unclear. With 6 bases removed from V and 10 bases from J, the gap between germline ends came to 15 bases. The length of the CDR3 is 11 residues. Germline CDR1 reads DFQATT; CDR2 reads SNEGSKA (reference sequence).

The chain recombines TRBV5-6 with TRBJ2-2, with D possibly matching TRBD1 (6 bases). CDR1 is SGHDT and CDR2 is YYEEEE in the germline V gene. This CDR3 comprises 13 residues. The V gene lost 7 bases and the J gene lost 6 bases, with 13 bases spanning the gap. DNA for the CDR3: TGTGCCAGCTGTGTTGGGGGCTCCGGGGAGCTGTTTTTT. Amino acid sequence: CASCVGGSGELFF.

The rearrangement uses TRBV4-2 and TRBJ1-1; D not resolved. The CDR3 has 13 amino acids. Germline CDR1 and CDR2: LGHNA and YNFKEQ. Trimming shortened V by 2 bases and J by 4 bases, and 8 bases separated the two germline ends. The CDR3 nucleotides read TGTGCCAGCAGCCAACGGTCAAGCACTGAAGCTTTCTTT. This codes for CASSQRSSTEAFF.

V usage is TRBV10-1 and J usage is TRBJ1-5; D is uncertain. Germline loops: CDR1 WNHNN, CDR2 SYGVQD (reference sequence). V lost 6 bases and J lost 4, with 13 bases in between. This CDR3 region has 14 residues. The CDR3 here is CASSLVVWNQPQHF. The DNA of the CDR3 is TGCGCCAGCAGCTTGGTTGTATGGAATCAGCCCCAGCATTTT.

The chain carries TRBV14 and TRBJ2-7, with D uncertain. The CDR3 sequence is 11 residues long. Germline V gene sequence: CDR1 SGHDN, CDR2 FVKESK. With 3 bases removed from V and 5 bases from J, the gap between germline ends came to 5 bases. The CDR3 loop is CASSQGHEQYF. The CDR3 DNA follows: TGTGCCAGCAGCCAGGGTCACGAGCAGTACTTC. Supplemented by reference TRBV14 and TRBJ2-7, the full variable domain reads EAGVTQFPSHSVIEKGQTVTLRCDPISGHDNLYWYRRVMGKEIKFLLHFVKESKQDESGMPNNRFLAERTGGTYSTLKVQPAELEDSGVYFCASSQGHEQYFGPGTRLTVT.

The chain employs TRBV6-4 and TRBJ2-2; 8 nucleotides align to TRBD2. The CDR3 is 15 residues long. The germline V gene encodes CDR1 MRHNA and CDR2 SNTAGT. Germline trimming cut 6 bases from V and 6 bases from J; bases unmatched to any gene: 9. CDR3 coding DNA: TGTGCCAGCAGCACTGGGGCGACTAGCGCCGGGGAGCTGTTTTTT. Its translation is CASSTGATSAGELFF.

The rearrangement uses TRBV6-5 and TRBJ1-1, with D perhaps matching TRBD1 (5 bases). This CDR3 has 16 residues. V was shortened by 4 bases and J by 3 bases, with 18 bases between the two germline ends. CDR1 is MNHEY, CDR2 SVGAGI, per germline. The CDR3 coding sequence is TGTGCCAGCAGTTCTCGGGACGGAGAAAGGGACACTGAAGCTTTCTTT. Translation gives CASSSRDGERDTEAFF.

This clone has just a few counts. The V and J genes are TRBV11-1 and TRBJ1-2; TRBD1 agrees at 7 bases. From germline, CDR1 is SGHAT and CDR2 FQDESV (reference sequence). V shed 5 bases, J shed 6 bases, and the junction held 12 bases outside the gene matches. This CDR3 is built from 15 residues. The CDR3 nucleotides read TGTGCCAGCAGCAGAGGGACAGACCAAGGAAATGGCTACACCTTC. Its protein product is CASSRGTDQGNGYTF.

V and J are TRBV6-5 and TRBJ2-5; a weak D match, TRBD1 (6 bases). The CDR3 loop spans 13 amino acids. In germline, CDR1 is MNHEY, CDR2 SVGAGI. Trimming left V 6 bases short and J 3 bases short, with 11 bases between. The DNA for the CDR3 is TGTGCCAGCAGACAGACAGGTGAAGAGACCCAGTACTTC. This codes for CASRQTGEETQYF.

This clone has a handful of counts. V usage is TRBV2 and J usage is TRBJ1-6; D may be TRBD1 (6 bases). In germline, CDR1 is SNHLY, CDR2 FYNNEI. The germline V and J ends were trimmed by 8 bases and 7 bases, with 9 bases remaining between them. This CDR3 has 12 amino acids. The CDR3: CASHRANSPLHF. DNA of the CDR3: TGTGCCAGCCACAGGGCCAATTCACCCCTCCACTTT.

The chain recombines TRBV6-1 with TRBJ1-2, with no clear D. The V end lost 11 bases, the J end lost 4 bases, and 14 bases lay between the germline ends. CDR3 length: 12 amino acids. Germline values: CDR1 MNHNS, CDR2 SASEGT. The CDR3 nucleotides are TGTGCCTATACTGAGAGGGTCTATGGCTACACCTTC. Translation gives CAYTERVYGYTF.

The rearrangement links TRBV27 to TRBJ2-1; D possibly corresponds to TRBD2 (6 bases). The V gene's germline CDR1 is MNHEY and CDR2 SMNVEV (reference sequence). This CDR3 has 14 residues. V lost 6 bases and J lost 1, with 10 bases in between. The CDR3 is CASSPGGSYNEQFF. The CDR3 coding sequence is TGTGCCAGCAGCCCTGGGGGGTCCTACAATGAGCAGTTCTTC.

The V and J genes are TRBV7-9 and TRBJ2-7, with TRBD1 as a possible D gene (5 bases). Looked up from germline, CDR1 is SEHNR and CDR2 is FQNEAQ (reference sequence). CDR3 length equals 14 residues. Trimming took 6 bases from V and 2 from J, leaving 14 bases between them. CDR3 residues: CASSPPTAPYEQYF. CDR3 bases: TGTGCCAGCAGTCCTCCGACAGCCCCCTACGAGCAGTACTTC.

CDR3 nucleotide sequence: TGTGCCAGCAGTGGAACCGGGACTAGCGAATCCTACGAGCAGTACTTC. This gives the protein CASSGTGTSESYEQYF. The genes are TRBV6-6 and TRBJ2-7; 10 bases are a match to TRBD2. This CDR3 comprises 16 residues. Germline CDR1 is MNHNY and CDR2 is SVGAGI (reference sequence). J was trimmed by 1 base and V by 5 bases; bases with no gene match: 8.

The rearrangement joins TRBV6-1 to TRBJ1-1; the D gene is possibly TRBD1 (6 bases). The CDR3 totals 12 residues. CDR1 is MNHNS, CDR2 SASEGT, per germline. V lost 11 bases and J 5 bases, leaving 15 bases between the germline ends. CDR3 DNA: TGTGCCGGTCAGGGGTTGGCGACTGAAGCTTTCTTT. This gives the protein CAGQGLATEAFF.

This chain joins TRBV6-6 and TRBJ2-3, with a weak D call TRBD1 (5 bases). The CDR3 contains 13 residues. Germline V CDR1 and CDR2: MNHNY, SVGAGI (reference sequence). V lost 7 bases and J 2 bases, leaving 10 bases between the germline ends. CDR3: CASKVRATDTQYF. Here the CDR3 DNA reads TGTGCCAGCAAGGTCAGGGCCACAGATACGCAGTATTTT.